This entry lists 8 T cell receptor beta chains sequenced from one sample in a study of shared clonotypes between healthy human individuals. Only in-frame clones appear in the TCRdb table, and some are missing; sequencing was by immunoSEQ multiplex PCR. This sample has around 1,100,000 clones, with 70% to 80% found just once. Specimen: memory CD4+ T cells from PBMCs. Subset given: CD45RA-negative fraction. The receptors originated from a man between 18 and 29 years old in good health. Some clones in this sample may be carry-over from other donors' samples.

CDR3: CASSSHENTEAFF. The DNA for the CDR3 is TGTGCCAGCAGTTCCCATGAGAACACTGAAGCTTTCTTT. V gene TRBV6-6 combines with J gene TRBJ1-1; D is uncertain. The CDR3 loop spans 13 amino acids. The ends were cut back, 4 bases at V and 1 base at J, with 7 bases in the middle. Germline V gene data show CDR1 as MNHNY and CDR2 as SVGAGI (reference sequence).

V and J are TRBV27 and TRBJ2-7; D gene ambiguous. Trimming removed 1 base at V and 2 bases at J, with 15 bases between. Germline V CDR1 and CDR2: MNHEY, SMNVEV (reference sequence). The CDR3 is 16 residues long. The CDR3: CASSLYSQIMTYEQYF. DNA of the CDR3: TGTGCCAGCAGTTTATATTCCCAGATCATGACCTACGAGCAGTACTTC.

The CDR3 sequence: CASSIPGRKKYEQYF. The CDR3 coding sequence is TGTGCCAGTAGTATCCCCGGGAGAAAAAAGTACGAGCAGTACTTC. The chain couples TRBV19 to TRBJ2-7, with D tentatively TRBD2 (6 bases). The CDR3 totals 15 residues. Looked up from germline, CDR1 is LNHDA and CDR2 is SQIVND (reference sequence). Trimming removed 3 bases at V and 4 bases at J, with 16 bases between.

The chain uses TRBV7-9 and TRBJ1-4; a weak D match, TRBD1 (6 bases). This CDR3 contains 15 residues. Trimming pared 5 bases from V and 7 bases from J, leaving 17 bases between. Germline assignment: CDR1 SEHNR and CDR2 FQNEAQ (reference sequence). The CDR3 DNA reads as TGTGCCAGCAGCGCCCAGAAAGACAGGCGTGAAAAACTGTTTTTT. It encodes CASSAQKDRREKLFF.

The rearrangement joins TRBV15 to TRBJ2-7; TRBD1 might be the D (6 bases). The CDR3 is 15 amino acids. V was pared by 0 bases and J by 4 bases, with 13 bases between. Germline V gene sequence: CDR1 LNHNV, CDR2 YYDKDF (reference sequence). CDR3 DNA: TGTGCCACCAGCAGAGATGACGGGACAAGTTACGAGCAGTACTTC. The encoded protein is CATSRDDGTSYEQYF.

The gene calls are TRBV7-9 and TRBJ1-4; 7 positions match TRBD1. V was pared by 4 bases and J by 8 bases, with 7 bases of the junction left unmatched. The CDR3 totals 14 residues. In germline, CDR1 is SEHNR, CDR2 FQNEAQ (reference sequence). CDR3 coding DNA: TGTGCCAGCAGCTCTGGACAGGCGGAAGAAAAACTGTTTTTT. Its protein product is CASSSGQAEEKLFF.

This chain joins TRBV5-1 and TRBJ1-1; 9 nucleotides align to TRBD1. CDR1 and CDR2 (germline): SGHRS, YFSETQ. This CDR3 has 14 amino acids. Germline trimming cut 5 bases from V and 8 bases from J; bases unmatched to any gene: 10. This CDR3 reads CASRGTGPTAEAFF. The CDR3, as DNA: TGCGCCAGCAGAGGGACAGGGCCCACGGCGGAAGCTTTCTTT.

The J gene is TRBJ1-1, the V gene TRBV28; D is possibly TRBD1 (5 bases). The CDR3 is made up of 11 amino acids. Germline CDR1 and CDR2: MDHEN and SYDVKM. The germline V and J ends were trimmed by 6 bases and 7 bases, with 9 bases remaining between them. The CDR3 region has the DNA TGTGCCAGCAGAGAAACAGGTGAAGCTTTCTTT. This translates into CASRETGEAFF.